This T cell receptor beta chain was obtained from a study of shared clonotypes between healthy human individuals. Looking at the study overall: Plates per donor: three CD4 naive, three CD4 memory, two CD8 naive, one CD8 memory. Study results and caveats: Shared clonotypes: approximately 5.3% naive CD4, roughly 3.8% naive CD8, about 2.5% memory CD4, about 0.41% memory CD8.

Each subset's genomic DNA was split evenly across several immunoSEQ plates. The assay was immunoSEQ multiplex PCR, and TCRdb's table has in-frame clones only and misses some. Of around 690,000 clones listed, 90% were seen once; the top ten hold 30% to 40%. As concerns this clone: Antigen unknown.

Germline V lookup: CDR1 MGHRA, CDR2 YSYEKL. The CDR3 contains 15 residues. Trimming left V 0 bases short and J 2 bases short, with 11 bases between. Among the donors, all were Caucasian adults who lived in Nashville, Tennessee. The chain uses TRBV4-1 and TRBJ2-7; unclear D gene. The sample comprised memory CD8+ T cells from PBMCs. The subset was: CD45RO+ cells pooled with CCR7-negative TemRA cells. The receptor's source is a man aged 18 to 29 in good health. Some clones in this sample may be carry-over from other donors' samples. The CDR3 region has the DNA TGCGCCAGCAGCCAAGATCGCCACCTGGCCTACGAGCAGTACTTC. Encoded protein: CASSQDRHLAYEQYF.